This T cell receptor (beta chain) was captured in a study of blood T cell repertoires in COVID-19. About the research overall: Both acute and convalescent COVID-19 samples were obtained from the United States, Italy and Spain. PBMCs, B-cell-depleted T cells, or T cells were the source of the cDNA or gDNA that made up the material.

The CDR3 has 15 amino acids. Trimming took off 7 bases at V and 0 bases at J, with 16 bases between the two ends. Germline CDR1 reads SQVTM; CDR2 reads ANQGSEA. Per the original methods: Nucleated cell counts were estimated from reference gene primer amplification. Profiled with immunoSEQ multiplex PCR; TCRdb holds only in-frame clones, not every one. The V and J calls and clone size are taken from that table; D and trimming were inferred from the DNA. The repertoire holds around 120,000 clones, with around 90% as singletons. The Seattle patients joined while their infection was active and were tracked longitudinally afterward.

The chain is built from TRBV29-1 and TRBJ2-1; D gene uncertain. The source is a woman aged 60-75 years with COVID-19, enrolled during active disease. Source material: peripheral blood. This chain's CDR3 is CSATERSFSYNEQFF. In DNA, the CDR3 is TGCAGCGCCACCGAGAGGTCCTTCTCCTACAATGAGCAGTTCTTC.